The 8 T cell receptor beta chains given below trace back to one sample, sequenced in a study of blood T cell repertoires in COVID-19 (dated by TCRdb to between 2020 and 2021). The receptor library was made with the immunoSEQ multiplex PCR assay. This immuneACCESS table, as held by TCRdb, lists in-frame sequences with V and J called but not all clones. Of the missing ones, under half trace to an unresolved V gene in checked studies; the others have no known cause. Present in this sample are under 200,000 clones, around 80% of which were seen just once. The top ten clonotypes cover 7.8% of the sample. Material for sequencing was peripheral blood. The receptors derive from an older woman with COVID-19, enrolled during active disease.

The chain links TRBV28 to TRBJ1-2; 8 bases align to TRBD1. V shed 5 bases, J shed 8 bases, and the junction held 7 bases outside the gene matches. The CDR3 totals 13 residues. CDR1 is MDHEN and CDR2 is SYDVKM in the germline V gene. The CDR3 sequence is CASSVTGAGGYTF. Written as DNA, the CDR3 is TGTGCCAGCAGTGTGACAGGGGCGGGAGGCTACACCTTC.

The chain couples TRBV4-2 to TRBJ2-3; 10 bases are a match to TRBD2. This CDR3 contains 16 residues. Germline V CDR1 and CDR2: LGHNA, YNFKEQ. J gave up 4 bases and V 4 bases, and 8 bases lay outside the gene matches. For the CDR3, the DNA is TGTGCCAGCAGCCGGACGAGCGGGGGGGGAGCAGATACGCAGTATTTT. This sequence encodes CASSRTSGGGADTQYF.

The chain carries TRBV18 and TRBJ2-3, with TRBD2 matching 13 bases. Germline-derived CDR1 and CDR2 are KGHSH and LQKENI. The CDR3 consists of 19 residues. V gave up 3 bases and J gave up 0 bases; unmatched junction bases: 9. The CDR3 region is CASSPRRGLAGTSTDTQYF. The DNA for the CDR3 is TGTGCCAGCTCACCTAGGAGGGGACTAGCGGGGACTAGCACAGATACGCAGTATTTT.

The chain links TRBV7-6 to TRBJ2-3, with TRBD1 as a possible D gene (5 bases). The V gene's germline CDR1 is SGHVS and CDR2 FNYEAQ. The length of the CDR3 is 14 residues. V was shortened by 0 bases and J by 10 bases, with 14 bases between the two germline ends. The CDR3 bases are TGTGCCAGCAGCTTAGCTGTCGAGCTAGGGGCGCAGTATTTT. Its protein product is CASSLAVELGAQYF.

The V call is TRBV10-3, the J call TRBJ2-2, with D hard to call. Deletions cut 0 bases from V and 4 bases from J, with 9 bases between. The CDR3 has 15 amino acids. Looked up from germline, CDR1 is ENHRY and CDR2 is SYGVKD. The CDR3 sequence: CAISESAQSTGELFF. Here the CDR3 DNA reads TGTGCCATCAGTGAGTCGGCACAATCCACCGGGGAGCTGTTTTTT.

The gene calls are TRBV18 and TRBJ1-1; 7 nucleotides match TRBD1. Trimming at V came to 3 bases and at J to 5 bases, leaving 3 bases not matched to a gene. From germline, CDR1 is KGHSH and CDR2 LQKENI. This CDR3 comprises 13 residues. DNA for the CDR3: TGTGCCAGCTCACCGGGACAGTCAACTGAAGCTTTCTTT. Translating gives CASSPGQSTEAFF.

The chain combines TRBV3-1 (or the pseudogene TRBV3-2) with TRBJ1-4, with TRBD1 identical over 7 bases. Per germline, CDR1 LGHDT and CDR2 YNNKEL (reference sequence). With V trimmed by 4 bases and J by 4 bases, 3 bases remained unmatched. There are 14 residues in the CDR3. The DNA for the CDR3 is TGTGCCAGCAGCCCCGGACAGGTTAATGAAAAACTGTTTTTT. It specifies CASSPGQVNEKLFF.

This rearrangement joins TRBV28 to TRBJ2-1; TRBD2 is a possible D gene (6 bases). V was cut by 4 bases and J by 4 bases, with 20 bases left in between. This CDR3 has 17 amino acids. Germline V gene sequence: CDR1 MDHEN, CDR2 SYDVKM. The CDR3 DNA is TGTGCCAGCAGTTCCTACATTGCGGGATTCTATTACAATGAGCAGTTCTTC. Its translation is CASSSYIAGFYYNEQFF.